The clone carrying this TCR beta chain occurred a few times. Its antigen is as yet unknown. A clone one base away is much larger, so this may be a read error. These data come from a study of blood T cells in healthy people across ages. Overall study results and limits: Conclusively comparing naive with antigen-experienced cells was impossible with unsorted PBMCs.

The V gene's germline CDR1 is DFQATT and CDR2 SNEGSKA (reference sequence). The CDR3 loop spans 12 amino acids. A second PCR, run for roughly 7 to 12 cycles, used a sample-barcoded 5' primer plus a J-beta primer mix. TCRdb analysed the 5' RACE reads with MiXCR anew, one entry per CDR3 protein. Counted here are some 790,000 distinct CDR3 sequences, more than 25% occurring once; the ten biggest clones make up 17%. All donors came from Russia, were Caucasian and healthy, and spanned ages about 6 to 90. The gene calls are TRBV20-1 and TRBJ2-7, with a tentative D call TRBD2 (5 bases). This receptor was obtained from a woman of 80 years or more in good health. Source material: blood. CDR3 amino acids: CRARTGTYEQYF. The CDR3, as DNA: TGCAGGGCTAGAACCGGGACCTACGAGCAGTACTTC.